Following are 15 T cell receptor beta chains from one sample sequenced in a study of regulatory T cells in long-lasting Graves disease. Arm-PCR of CDR3 regions and iRepertoire HTBI primers were used to build TCR beta libraries. TCRdb re-analysed the multiplex PCR reads in MiXCR, keeping a single row per CDR3 protein. Here the sample spans about 470,000 distinct CDR3 sequences, approximately 15% being singletons. Regarding time point: newly diagnosed GD, antithyroid drugs for less than 3 months. With RNA extracted from PBMCs as input, the TCR library was made. The same specimen was also included in a second study, on T cells in Graves' hyperthyroidism and ophthalmopathy.

The sequences come from peripheral blood mononuclear cells (PBMCs), collected at new diagnosis, from a patient treated with antithyroid drugs. Receptors were obtained from a woman in her 30s with Graves disease.

This clonotype came up many times. This rearrangement joins TRBV11-2 to TRBJ2-7, with a weak D call TRBD1 (5 bases). The CDR3 has 15 amino acids. In germline, CDR1 is SGHAT, CDR2 FQNNGV. V lost 2 bases and J lost 2, with 13 bases in between. The CDR3 sequence is CASSLSQGGTYEQYF. The CDR3 DNA sequence: TGTGCCAGCAGCTTATCTCAGGGCGGCACCTACGAGCAGTACTTC.

This rearrangement joins TRBV12-5 to TRBJ1-6, with D possibly matching TRBD1 (5 bases). This CDR3 region has 14 residues. V lost 3 bases, J lost 7 bases, and 10 bases lay in between. CDR1 is LGHNT and CDR2 is FRNRAP in the germline V gene. The CDR3 sequence is CASGFPGDNSPLHF. The CDR3 bases are TGTGCTAGTGGTTTCCCGGGGGACAATTCACCCCTCCACTTT.

This clonotype was picked up many times. This chain connects TRBV29-1 to TRBJ1-1, with TRBD1 as a possible D gene (5 bases). The CDR3 extends over 13 amino acids. Trimming removed 4 bases from V and 2 bases from J, with 11 bases in between. The germline V gene encodes CDR1 SQVTM and CDR2 ANQGSEA. The CDR3, as DNA: TGCAGCGTTGGGGGACCAACCAACACTGAAGCTTTCTTT. It yields the protein CSVGGPTNTEAFF.

About this clonotype itself: In this CDR3 the conserved last residue, phenylalanine or tryptophan, is missing, so a read error is likely. The chain uses TRBV6-1 and TRBJ2-4; 8 bases line up with TRBD2. The germline CDR1 and CDR2 sequences are MNHNS and SASEGT. Unmatched junction bases numbered 9, after V lost 5 bases and J lost 0 bases. The CDR3 length is 17 residues. CDR3 loop: CASSIAGSQLAKNIQYS. The CDR3 region has the DNA TGTGCCAGCAGTATAGCGGGATCACAACTAGCCAAAAACATTCAGTACTCC.

This chain joins TRBV10-3 and TRBJ1-5, with D hard to call. Between the trimmed V and J ends, which lost 3 bases and 4 bases, there was a span of 10 bases. Germline V lookup: CDR1 ENHRY, CDR2 SYGVKD. The CDR3 is 14 amino acids. The CDR3 sequence: CAISDPGRNQPQHF. CDR3 sequence (DNA): TGTGCCATCAGTGATCCGGGGAGGAATCAGCCCCAGCATTTT.

This clonotype was recorded at least ten times. This chain joins TRBV5-1 and TRBJ2-1; D remains unclear. This CDR3 has 13 residues. CDR1 SGHRS and CDR2 YFSETQ come from the germline V gene. CDR3 residues: CAINLPSYNEQFF. The CDR3 region has the DNA TGCGCAATCAATTTACCGAGTTACAATGAGCAGTTCTTC.

The gene calls are TRBV15 and TRBJ1-6; no clear D. The V end was cut by 1 base, the J end by 7 bases, with 26 bases between. This CDR3 spans 20 amino acids. Germline V gives CDR1 LNHNV, CDR2 YYDKDF (reference sequence). This CDR3 reads CATSRAERWRAEKRNSPLHF. The DNA of the CDR3 is TGTGCCACCAGCAGAGCCGAGCGGTGGCGGGCAGAGAAGAGAAATTCACCCCTCCACTTT.

In this sample, this clonotype turned up many times. This chain uses TRBV6-1 with TRBJ2-2; D might be TRBD1 (6 bases). Trimming took off 6 bases at V and 4 bases at J, with 12 bases between the two ends. CDR1 and CDR2 from the germline V gene are MNHNS and SASEGT. The CDR3 contains 14 residues. DNA for the CDR3: TGTGCCAGCAGACGGGACACAACCACCGGGGAGCTGTTTTTT. Its translation is CASRRDTTTGELFF.

Regarding this clonotype: The missing conserved phenylalanine or tryptophan at the end of this CDR3 makes a read error likely. This sequence joins TRBV5-5 and TRBJ1-1, with D possibly matching TRBD1 (5 bases). Germline-derived CDR1 and CDR2 are SGHKS and YYEKEE (reference sequence). V lost 0 bases and J 1 base, leaving 16 bases between the germline ends. CDR3 length: 17 residues. The CDR3 reads CASSLAQRPGTNTEAFS. The CDR3 DNA sequence: TGTGCCAGCAGCTTGGCCCAACGGCCCGGGACGAACACTGAAGCTTTCTCT.

Ten or more counts support this clonotype. The chain combines TRBV12-3 or TRBV12-4 with TRBJ2-1; D may be TRBD2 (6 bases). Trimming cost V 5 bases and J 5 bases, with 10 bases left between them. CDR3 length equals 13 residues. As DNA, the CDR3 is TGTGCCAGCAGTCCGACTAGAAACAATGAGCAGTTCTTC. Its translation is CASSPTRNNEQFF.

This clonotype was counted at least ten times. V and J are TRBV18 and TRBJ1-2, with a weak D call TRBD1 (6 bases). Germline V gene lookup returns CDR1 KGHSH and CDR2 LQKENI. V was shortened by 6 bases and J by 8 bases, with 16 bases between the two germline ends. The CDR3 runs 13 residues. In DNA, the CDR3 is TGTGCCAGCTCTCGACAGGCTATCGGCGGCTACACCTTC. It encodes CASSRQAIGGYTF.

The J gene is TRBJ1-2, the V gene TRBV30; D is undetermined. Germline lookup yields CDR1 GTSNPN and CDR2 SVGIG (reference sequence). The CDR3 is made up of 14 amino acids. Trimming left V 0 bases short and J 0 bases short, with 8 bases between. The CDR3 DNA reads TGTGCCTGGAGTGTCGGCACCCCTAACTATGGCTACACCTTC. This encodes CAWSVGTPNYGYTF.

The sample holds many counts of this clonotype. V is TRBV5-8 and J is TRBJ1-1; D not resolved. This CDR3 is 14 amino acids long. Trimming removed 7 bases from V and 0 bases from J, with 13 bases in between. The germline V gene encodes CDR1 SGHTS and CDR2 YDEGEE. The CDR3 bases are TGTGCCAGCTTCTTATACGGTATGAACACTGAAGCTTTCTTT. This codes for CASFLYGMNTEAFF.

The chain is built from TRBV12-3 or TRBV12-4 and TRBJ2-1, with no clear D. The CDR3 consists of 14 residues. Trimming shortened V by 3 bases and J by 6 bases, and 12 bases separated the two germline ends. The CDR3 reads CASSFTQGSNEQFF. In DNA, the CDR3 is TGTGCCAGCAGTTTTACACAAGGGTCCAATGAGCAGTTCTTC.

The chain recombines TRBV4-1 with TRBJ1-5, with 7 bases aligning to TRBD1. The germline gives CDR1 MGHRA, CDR2 YSYEKL. This CDR3 region has 18 residues. V shed 2 bases and J 0 bases; nucleotides not matched to a gene: 10. This CDR3 reads CASSQLPGQKTSNQPQHF. The DNA of the CDR3 is TGCGCCAGCAGCCAACTACCGGGACAGAAGACTAGCAATCAGCCCCAGCATTTT.